This entry lists 2 T cell receptor beta chains sequenced from one sample in a study of shared clonotypes between healthy human individuals. The assay was immunoSEQ multiplex PCR, and TCRdb's table has in-frame clones only and misses some. This table has 2 million to 2.5 million clones, under 95% appearing once. The sequencing sample was made of naive CD4+ T cells from PBMCs. Stated subset: CD45RA+ positively selected. Every receptor here comes from a man aged 18 to 35 in good health. Some clones in this sample may be carry-over from other donors' samples.

This chain connects TRBV5-1 to TRBJ2-5; 11 bases map to TRBD2. The CDR3 spans 20 residues. The V gene end was trimmed by 1 base and the J gene end by 2 bases; junction bases not matched to a gene: 16. Germline CDR1 is SGHRS and CDR2 is YFSETQ. The CDR3, as DNA: TGCGCCAGCAGCTTGTTCGTGGGCCCACCGGGACTAGCGGTACAAGAGACCCAGTACTTC. This translates into CASSLFVGPPGLAVQETQYF.

J is TRBJ2-3 and V is TRBV7-3; D is unresolved. The germline CDR1 and CDR2 sequences are SGHTA and FQGTGA. CDR3 length: 15 amino acids. The V end lost 0 bases, the J end lost 0 bases, and 7 bases lay between the germline ends. The CDR3 DNA reads as TGTGCCAGCAGCTTAACCATGATGAGCACAGATACGCAGTATTTT. Its protein product is CASSLTMMSTDTQYF. Using reference TRBV7-3 and TRBJ2-3 for the parts outside the CDR3, the full variable domain is GAGVSQTPSNKVTEKGKYVELRCDPISGHTALYWYRQSLGQGPEFLIYFQGTGAADDSGLPNDRFFAVRPEGSVSTLKIQRTERGDSAVYLCASSLTMMSTDTQYFGPGTRLTVL.